This T cell receptor beta chain was sequenced during a study of blood T cell repertoires in COVID-19. Across the study: PBMCs, B-cell-depleted T cells, or T cells were the source of the cDNA or gDNA that made up the material.

The authors' processing: Amplification with reference gene primers provided the estimates of nucleated cell counts. Clones were sequenced by immunoSEQ multiplex PCR, and TCRdb holds only the in-frame ones, with some missing. The D gene and trimming were derived from the DNA, and the V and J assignments and clone size from that table. Seen here are roughly 110,000 clones, about three quarters observed once, and the top ten hold around 4.5%. The CDR3 contains 14 residues. V dropped 0 bases and J dropped 4 bases, with 10 bases sitting between them. Germline values: CDR1 LGHDT, CDR2 YNNKEL (reference sequence).

The TCR was taken from an older man with acute or convalescent COVID-19. Sequencing was performed on peripheral blood. The rearrangement links TRBV3-1 (or the pseudogene TRBV3-2) to TRBJ2-7; D is possibly TRBD1 (6 bases). The CDR3 loop reads CASSQDSTGYEQYF. CDR3 coding DNA: TGTGCCAGCAGCCAAGATTCAACAGGGTACGAGCAGTACTTC.